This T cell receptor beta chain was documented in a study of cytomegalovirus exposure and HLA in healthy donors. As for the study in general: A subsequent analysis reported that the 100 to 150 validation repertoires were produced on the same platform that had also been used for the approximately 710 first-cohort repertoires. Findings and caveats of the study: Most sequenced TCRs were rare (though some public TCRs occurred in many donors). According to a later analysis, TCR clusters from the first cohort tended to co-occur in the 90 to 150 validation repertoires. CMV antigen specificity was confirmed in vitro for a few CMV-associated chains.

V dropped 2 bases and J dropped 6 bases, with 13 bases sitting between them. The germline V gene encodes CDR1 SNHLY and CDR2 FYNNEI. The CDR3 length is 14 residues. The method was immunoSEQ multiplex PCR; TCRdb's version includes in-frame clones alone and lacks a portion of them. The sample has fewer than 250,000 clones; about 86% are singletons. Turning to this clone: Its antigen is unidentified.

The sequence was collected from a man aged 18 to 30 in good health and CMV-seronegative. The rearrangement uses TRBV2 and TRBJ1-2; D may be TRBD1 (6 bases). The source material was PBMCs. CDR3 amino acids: CASSEIEGVDGYTF. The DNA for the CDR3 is TGTGCCAGCAGTGAAATTGAGGGGGTGGATGGCTACACCTTC.